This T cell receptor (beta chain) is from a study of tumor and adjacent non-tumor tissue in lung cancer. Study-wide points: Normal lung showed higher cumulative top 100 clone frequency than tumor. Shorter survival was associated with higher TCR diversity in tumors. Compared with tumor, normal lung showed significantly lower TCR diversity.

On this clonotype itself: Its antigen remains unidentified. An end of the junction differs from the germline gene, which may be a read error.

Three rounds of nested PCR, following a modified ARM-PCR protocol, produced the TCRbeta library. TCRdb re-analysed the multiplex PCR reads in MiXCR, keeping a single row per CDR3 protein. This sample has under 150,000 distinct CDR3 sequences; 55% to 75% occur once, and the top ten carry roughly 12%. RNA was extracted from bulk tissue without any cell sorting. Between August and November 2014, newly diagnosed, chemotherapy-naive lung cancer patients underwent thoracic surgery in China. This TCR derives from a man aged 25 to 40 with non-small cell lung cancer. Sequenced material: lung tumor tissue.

The CDR3 sequence is CASSLLGYNGQSF. CDR3 DNA sequence: TGTGCCAGCAGCTTATTGGGTTACAATGGGCAGTCCTTC. The chain couples TRBV11-1 to TRBJ2-1; D not certain. CDR1 and CDR2 (germline): SGHAT, FQDESV (reference sequence). This CDR3 contains 13 residues.